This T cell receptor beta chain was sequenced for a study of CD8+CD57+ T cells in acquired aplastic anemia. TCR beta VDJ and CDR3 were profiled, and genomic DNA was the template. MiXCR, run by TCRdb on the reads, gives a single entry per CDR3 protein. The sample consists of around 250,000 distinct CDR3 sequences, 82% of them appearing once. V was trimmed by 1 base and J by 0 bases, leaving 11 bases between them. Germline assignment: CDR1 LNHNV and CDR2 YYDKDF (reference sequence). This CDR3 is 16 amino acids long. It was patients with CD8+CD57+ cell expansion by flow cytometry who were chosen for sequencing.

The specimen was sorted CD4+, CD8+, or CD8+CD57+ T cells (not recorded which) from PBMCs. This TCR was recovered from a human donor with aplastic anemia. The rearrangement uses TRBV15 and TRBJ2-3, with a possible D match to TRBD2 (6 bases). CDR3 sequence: CATSRVGGGSTDTQYF. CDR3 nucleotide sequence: TGTGCCACCAGCAGAGTTGGTGGGGGGAGCACAGATACGCAGTATTTT.